The text below deals with one TCR beta chain. Antigen specificity is unknown. The sample comes from a study of identifying expanded T cells in peripheral blood. No infections or other immune events were documented during collection. Study outcomes and limitations: Clone count variance between roughly 2-week samples rose with total template count. Over about two and four weeks, about 17 and 20 clones changed, versus around 1.3 between replicates.

The CDR3 covers 14 residues. Trimming shortened V by 3 bases and J by 2 bases, and 9 bases separated the two germline ends. Germline V lookup: CDR1 MGHRA, CDR2 YSYEKL. Using immunoSEQ multiplex PCR, the repertoire was profiled, and TCRdb retains in-frame clones only, with some absent. The sample comprises about 110,000 clones, 85% to 90% of which are singletons, and approximately 16% rests with the top ten. The sample consisted of blood. This clonotype was sampled from a person aged 18 to 70 in good health. J is TRBJ2-3 and V is TRBV4-1, with D maybe TRBD2 (6 bases). CDR3 bases: TGCGCCAGCAGCCAGGGACTGTACACAGATACGCAGTATTTT. Translation gives CASSQGLYTDTQYF.